This TCR beta chain originates from a study of shared clonotypes between healthy human individuals. Whole-study results and caveats: The study sampled only blood, and tissue repertoires likely differ. It was observed that roughly 5% of naive CD4 clonotypes were shared across several donors. Non-shared clonotypes were found to have lower generation probabilities than the clonotypes that were shared by all four of the sorted-subset donors.

In the case of this clone: As yet, its antigen is unknown.

There are 13 residues in the CDR3. Germline loops: CDR1 KGHSH, CDR2 LQKENI. The ends lost 5 bases at V and 8 bases at J; junction bases unmatched: 8. Here immunoSEQ multiplex PCR was the method, and the copy in TCRdb shows in-frame clones only, minus some. The repertoire includes approximately 980,000 clones, about 80% of them detected once, and around 1.5% sits in the top ten. The sequence came from a man aged 18 to 29 in good health. Sequencing input: memory CD4+ T cells sorted from blood. The subset denotes: CD45RA-negative fraction. The chain employs TRBV18 and TRBJ1-1, with TRBD1 matching 7 bases. CDR3 in amino acids: CASSAGQVQEAFF. The CDR3 DNA sequence: TGTGCCAGCTCAGCCGGACAGGTACAGGAAGCTTTCTTT.